This T cell receptor (beta chain) was observed in a study of shared clonotypes between healthy human individuals. The naive CD8 subset, CD45RO-negative cells positively selected for CCR7, excluded terminally differentiated effector memory CD45RA+ cells. All donors were healthy HIV-negative adults lacking recent acute infections or vaccinations. This clone was seen a single time. The antigen is undetermined. Findings of the study overall: Even with large depth, rarefaction showed that sorted-subset sequencing was incomplete. With four donors compared, roughly 5% of naive CD4 clonotypes were shared.

Original methodology: With immunoSEQ giving junction-only sequences and no quality scores, filtering differed. Generated by immunoSEQ multiplex PCR, the TCRdb table keeps only in-frame clones and is missing some. Clone size and V and J calls were adopted from that table, with D and trimming inferred from the DNA. The repertoire includes approximately 2,000,000 clones, around 93% of them detected once, and about 1.6% sits in the top ten. The sequence came from a man aged 18 to 29 in good health. Some clones in this sample may be carry-over from other donors' samples. The sequencing input was naive CD8+ T cells from PBMCs.

The CDR3 protein is CASSPRTSGRALNEQFF. In DNA, the CDR3 is TGTGCCAGCAGCCCTCGGACTAGCGGGAGGGCCCTCAATGAGCAGTTCTTC. V is TRBV7-6 and J is TRBJ2-1, with TRBD2 matching 15 bases. The ends lost 5 bases at V and 6 bases at J; junction bases unmatched: 8. The CDR3 extends over 17 amino acids. Germline V gene lookup returns CDR1 SGHVS and CDR2 FNYEAQ.